The 2 T cell receptor beta chains reported below all come from one sample, sequenced in a study of cytomegalovirus exposure and HLA in healthy donors. The PCR contained 60 Vbeta and 13 Jbeta primers. Using immunoSEQ multiplex PCR, the repertoire was profiled, and TCRdb retains in-frame clones only, with some absent. The repertoire consists of roughly 300,000 clones, with more than 80% occurring once and the leading ten covering roughly 4%. The material sequenced was PBMCs. These receptors were obtained from a man aged 35 to 55 in good health and CMV-seropositive.

The V call is TRBV7-9, the J call TRBJ1-1; D call uncertain. This CDR3 is built from 13 residues. Trimming removed 1 base at V and 4 bases at J, with 7 bases between. Germline CDR1 and CDR2: SEHNR and FQNEAQ (reference sequence). The CDR3 nucleotides are TGTGCCAGCAGCTTAGGAGAGGGCACTGAAGCTTTCTTT. Translation: CASSLGEGTEAFF.

The rearrangement joins TRBV7-9 to TRBJ2-7; D is possibly TRBD2 (5 bases). V was shortened by 2 bases and J by 3 bases, with 11 bases between the two germline ends. Looked up from germline, CDR1 is SEHNR and CDR2 is FQNEAQ (reference sequence). The CDR3 extends over 14 amino acids. The CDR3 coding sequence is TGTGCCAGCAGCTTACAAGCGGTCGACTACGAGCAGTACTTC. Its translation: CASSLQAVDYEQYF.